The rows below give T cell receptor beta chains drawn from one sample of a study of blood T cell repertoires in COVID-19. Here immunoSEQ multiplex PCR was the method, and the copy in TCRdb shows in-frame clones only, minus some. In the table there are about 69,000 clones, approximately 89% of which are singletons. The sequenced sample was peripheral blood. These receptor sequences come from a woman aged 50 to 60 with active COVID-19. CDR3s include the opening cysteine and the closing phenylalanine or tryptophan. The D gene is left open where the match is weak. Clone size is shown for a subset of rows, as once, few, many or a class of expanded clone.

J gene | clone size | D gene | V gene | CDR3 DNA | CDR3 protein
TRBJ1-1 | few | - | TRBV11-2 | TGTGCCAGCAGCTTAGATGGGGCCGCGAACACTGAAGCTTTCTTT | CASSLDGAANTEAFF
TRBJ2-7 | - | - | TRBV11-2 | TGTGCCAGCAGCTTAGGGACAGCCTACGAGCAGTACTTC | CASSLGTAYEQYF
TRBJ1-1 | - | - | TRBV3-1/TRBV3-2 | TGTGCCAGCAGCCAAGCCCAAGGGGCTCAAGCTTTCTTT | CASSQAQGAQAFF
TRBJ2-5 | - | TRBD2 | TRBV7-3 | TGTGCCAGCAGCCCAGCTCTAGCGGCCCAAGAGACCCAGTACTTC | CASSPALAAQETQYF
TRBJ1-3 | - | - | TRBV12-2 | TGTGCAAGTCGCTTAGTCTCCCATGGGGCAGGAAACACCATATATTTT | CASRLVSHGAGNTIYF
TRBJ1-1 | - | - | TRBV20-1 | TGCAGTGCTAGTATGCCTCTGGGCAGGGCGAACACTGAAGCTTTCTTT | CSASMPLGRANTEAFF
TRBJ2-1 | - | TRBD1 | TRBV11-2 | TGTGCCAGCAGCTCCTTACAGGGGCCAGAATACAATGAGCAGTTCTTC | CASSSLQGPEYNEQFF
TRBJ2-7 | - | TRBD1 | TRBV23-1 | TGCGCCAGCAGTCAATCTGTGACAGGGGACTACGAGCAGTACTTC | CASSQSVTGDYEQYF
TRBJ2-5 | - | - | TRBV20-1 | TGCAGTGCTAGTTTTCTAGCGAGGGGAGAGACCCAGTACTTC | CSASFLARGETQYF
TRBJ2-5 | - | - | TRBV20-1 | TGCAGTGCTTTGCGAGAGACCCAGTACTTC | CSALRETQYF
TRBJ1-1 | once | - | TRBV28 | TGTGCCAGCAGTCCAGGGCGTTCTGGATGGGGCACTGAAGCTTTCTTT | CASSPGRSGWGTEAFF
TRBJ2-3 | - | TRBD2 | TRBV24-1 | TGTGCCACCAGTGATAGGACTAGCGGTACCACAGATACGCAGTATTTT | CATSDRTSGTTDTQYF
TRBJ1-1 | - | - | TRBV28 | TGTGCCAGCAGTTCCCCGGGACAACCGAACACTGAAGCTTTCTTT | CASSSPGQPNTEAFF
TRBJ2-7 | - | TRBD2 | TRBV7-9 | TGTGCCAGCAGCCCCGGGACTAGCTACGAGCAGTACTTC | CASSPGTSYEQYF
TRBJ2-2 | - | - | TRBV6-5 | TGTGCCAGCAGTCAACAGGGAGACACCGGGGAGCTGTTTTTT | CASSQQGDTGELFF
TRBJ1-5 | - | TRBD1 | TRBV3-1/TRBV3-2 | TGTGCCAGCAGCCAAGGAAGGACAGGGGGACAGCCCCAGCATTTT | CASSQGRTGGQPQHF
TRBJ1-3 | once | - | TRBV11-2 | TGTGCCAGCAGCCTAAGTATCTCTGGAAACACCATATATTTT | CASSLSISGNTIYF
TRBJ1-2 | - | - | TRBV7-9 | TGTGCCAGCAGCTTAGACTCTCGGGGCTACACCTTC | CASSLDSRGYTF
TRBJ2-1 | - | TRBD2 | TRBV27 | TGTGCCAGCGGGGTAGCGGGAGTGAATGAGCAGTTCTTC | CASGVAGVNEQFF
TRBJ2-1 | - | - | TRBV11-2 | TGTGCCAGCAGCTTAGACCTAGCGACGTCCTACAATGAGCAGTTCTTC | CASSLDLATSYNEQFF
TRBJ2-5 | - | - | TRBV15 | TGTGCCACCAGCAGAGATACAGGAGAAGAGACCCAGTACTTC | CATSRDTGEETQYF
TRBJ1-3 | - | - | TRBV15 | TGTGCCACCAGCGAAATAGGGGGGGATTCTGGAAACACCATATATTTT | CATSEIGGDSGNTIYF
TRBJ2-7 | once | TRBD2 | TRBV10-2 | TGCGCCAGCAGCCTCACTAGCGGACCGTACGAGCAGTACTTC | CASSLTSGPYEQYF
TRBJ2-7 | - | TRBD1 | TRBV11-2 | TGTGCCAGCAGCTCCGGGACAGGGACTTACTACGAGCAGTACTTC | CASSSGTGTYYEQYF
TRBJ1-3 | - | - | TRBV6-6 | TGTGCCAGCAGTTACGCGGCTGAAGGAAACACCATATATTTT | CASSYAAEGNTIYF
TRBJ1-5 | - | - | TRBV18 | TGTGCCAGCTCACCACGGGGCGTGGAAGGCGGTCAGCCCCAGCATTTT | CASSPRGVEGGQPQHF
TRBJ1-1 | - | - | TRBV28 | TGTGCCAGCCCAACAGATGGGGGGAGAGAAAACACTGAAGCTTTCTTT | CASPTDGGRENTEAFF
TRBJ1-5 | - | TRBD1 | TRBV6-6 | TGTGCCAGCAGTCGCGGCGAGACAGGGAGCAATCAGCCCCAGCATTTT | CASSRGETGSNQPQHF
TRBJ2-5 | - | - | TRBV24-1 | TGTGCCACCAGTGACCGGGACCAGTACTTC | CATSDRDQYF
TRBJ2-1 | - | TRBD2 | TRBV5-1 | TGCGCCAGCAGCCGGGAGGGGTACAATGAGCAGTTCTTC | CASSREGYNEQFF
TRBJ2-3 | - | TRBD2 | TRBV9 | TGTGCCAGCAGCGAGACTAGCGGCACAGATACGCAGTATTTT | CASSETSGTDTQYF
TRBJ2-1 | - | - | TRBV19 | TGTGCCAGTACCCCGGACCGCGACAGTATTGAGCAGTTCTTC | CASTPDRDSIEQFF
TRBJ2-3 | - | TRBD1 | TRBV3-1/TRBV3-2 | TGTGCCAGCAGCCAAGAAGTGGACAGGGCCACAGATACGCAGTATTTT | CASSQEVDRATDTQYF
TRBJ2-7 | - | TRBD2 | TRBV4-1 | TGCGCCAGCAGCCCCGGAGTAGCGGGAGAGCACTACGAGCAGTACTTC | CASSPGVAGEHYEQYF
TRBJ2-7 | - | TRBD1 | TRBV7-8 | TGTGCCAGCAGCTTAGACAGTAGGGGGACAGGGATCTACGAGCAGTACTTC | CASSLDSRGTGIYEQYF
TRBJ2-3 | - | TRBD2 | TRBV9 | TGTGCCAGCAGCGGCGGGGGGGACAGCACAGATACGCAGTATTTT | CASSGGGDSTDTQYF
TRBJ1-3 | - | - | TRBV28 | TGTGCCAGCAGTTTATACAGTGATGGAAACACCATATATTTT | CASSLYSDGNTIYF
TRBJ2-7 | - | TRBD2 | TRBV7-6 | TGTGCCAGCAGTGGACTAGCGGGACCCTACGAGCAGTACTTC | CASSGLAGPYEQYF
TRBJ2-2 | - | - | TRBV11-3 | TGTGCCAGCAGCTTAGGGGCCCGGACGGGAGAAACCGGGGAGCTGTTTTTT | CASSLGARTGETGELFF
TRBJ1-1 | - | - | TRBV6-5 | TGTGCCAGCAGTTCGAATCCCGGGACACACACTGAAGCTTTCTTT | CASSSNPGTHTEAFF
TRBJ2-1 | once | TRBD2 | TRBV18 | TGTGCCAGCTCACCACAGAGACTAGCGGGCCAGAATGAGCAGTTCTTC | CASSPQRLAGQNEQFF
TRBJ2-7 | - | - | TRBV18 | TGTGCCAGCTCACCACCGACGGGGGGCCCCAGCTCCTACGAGCAGTACTTC | CASSPPTGGPSSYEQYF
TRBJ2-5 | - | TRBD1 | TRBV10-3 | TGTGCCATCAGTGTCTCCTCAGGGGGCTGGGAGACCCAGTACTTC | CAISVSSGGWETQYF
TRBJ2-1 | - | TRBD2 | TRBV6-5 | TGTGCCAGCAGGGGGACTAGCGGGAGGAATGAGCAGTTCTTC | CASRGTSGRNEQFF
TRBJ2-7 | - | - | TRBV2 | TGTGCCGGTAGGGGGGGGTCAACCTACGAGCAGTACTTC | CAGRGGSTYEQYF
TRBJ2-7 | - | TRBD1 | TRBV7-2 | TGTGCCAGCAGCGTTCCCAGGGGGTTAAGCTCCTACGAGCAGTACTTC | CASSVPRGLSSYEQYF
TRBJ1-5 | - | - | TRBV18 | TGTGCCAGCTCACCCGCACAGGGAAACAATCAGCCCCAGCATTTT | CASSPAQGNNQPQHF
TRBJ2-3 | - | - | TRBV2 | TGTGCCATCGCGGACAGAAGCACAGATACGCAGTATTTT | CAIADRSTDTQYF
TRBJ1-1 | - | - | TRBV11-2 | TGTGCCAGCAGCTTAAGTTTGAGGCAGGGAGGAGACACTGAAGCTTTCTTT | CASSLSLRQGGDTEAFF
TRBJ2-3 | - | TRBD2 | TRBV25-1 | TGTGCCAGCAGTCAAGCACTAGCGGGACGCACAGATACGCAGTATTTT | CASSQALAGRTDTQYF
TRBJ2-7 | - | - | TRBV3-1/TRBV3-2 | TGTGCCAGCAGCCAAGATCTGTCCTACTACGAGCAGTACTTC | CASSQDLSYYEQYF
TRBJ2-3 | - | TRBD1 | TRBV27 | TGTGCCAGCACCACCCAGGGGGACCCCACAGATACGCAGTATTTT | CASTTQGDPTDTQYF
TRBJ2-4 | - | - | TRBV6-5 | TGTGCCAGCAAGGACAATCCCCGGAACATTCAGTACTTC | CASKDNPRNIQYF
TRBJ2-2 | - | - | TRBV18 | TGTGCCAGCTCACCTGCGAGAATAGGAGGGACCGGGGAGCTGTTTTTT | CASSPARIGGTGELFF
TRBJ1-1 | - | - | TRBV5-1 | TGCGCCAGCAGCAACGGGGGGTTGAACACTGAAGCTTTCTTT | CASSNGGLNTEAFF
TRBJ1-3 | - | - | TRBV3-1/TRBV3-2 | TGTGCCAGCAGCCAAGGAGGGTCACGGAGCTCTGGAAACACCATATATTTT | CASSQGGSRSSGNTIYF
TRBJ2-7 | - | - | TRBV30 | TGTGCCTGGAGCCGAAGCATTTACGAGCAGTACTTC | CAWSRSIYEQYF
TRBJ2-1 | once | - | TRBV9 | TGTGCCAGCAGTGAAGGGGACTACAATGAGCAGTTCTTC | CASSEGDYNEQFF
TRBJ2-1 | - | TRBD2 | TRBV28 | TGTGCCAGCAGTCCGGGGGGTAGCGGGAGTAGTTGGAAAAATGAGCAGTTCTTC | CASSPGGSGSSWKNEQFF